What follows is one T cell receptor (beta chain) and its context. What it binds is not known. Noted time point: recipient sample about 28 days before transplant, after cytoreduction. This record comes from a study of T cell clonotyping in hematopoietic cell transplantation. Study-level information: Recipient samples before transplant were obtained post-cytoreduction. Study results and caveats: Without cell sorting, CD4 versus CD8 contributions remain unresolved. After transplant, recipient diversity fell while pathologically expanded clonotypes grew through day 180.

TCRdb keeps only in-frame clones here, not all; method: immunoSEQ multiplex PCR. The sample consists of some 40,000 clones, 85% of them appearing once. Sequenced here: peripheral blood mononuclear cells, sampled before stem cell transplant. This clonotype was sampled from a man aged 55 to 70 with acute myeloid leukemia. Some clones in this sample may be carry-over from other donors' samples.

The CDR3 nucleotides read TGTGCCAGCAGCCTCAACAGGAGGACGCGCAACACCGGGGAGCTGTTTTTT. As protein: CASSLNRRTRNTGELFF. The chain uses TRBV7-2 and TRBJ2-2; the D call may be TRBD1 or TRBD2 (5 bases each). Germline values: CDR1 SGHTA, CDR2 FQGNSA. The CDR3 runs to 17 residues. V shed 5 bases and J shed 2 bases, with 18 bases lying between them.